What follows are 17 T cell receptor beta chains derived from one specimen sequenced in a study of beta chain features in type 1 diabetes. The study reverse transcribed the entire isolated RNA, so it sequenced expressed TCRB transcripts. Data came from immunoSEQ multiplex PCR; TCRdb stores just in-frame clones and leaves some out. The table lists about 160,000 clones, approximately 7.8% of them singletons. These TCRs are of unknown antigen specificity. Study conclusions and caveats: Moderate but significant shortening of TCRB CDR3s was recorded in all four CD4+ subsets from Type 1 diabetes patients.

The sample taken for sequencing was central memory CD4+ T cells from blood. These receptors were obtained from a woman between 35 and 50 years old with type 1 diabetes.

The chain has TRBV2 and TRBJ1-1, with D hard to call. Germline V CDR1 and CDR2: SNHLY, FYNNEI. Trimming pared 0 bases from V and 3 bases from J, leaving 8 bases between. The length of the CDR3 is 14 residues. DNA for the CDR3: TGTGCCAGCAGTGAAGCGCTTGGCTACACTGAAGCTTTCTTT. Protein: CASSEALGYTEAFF.

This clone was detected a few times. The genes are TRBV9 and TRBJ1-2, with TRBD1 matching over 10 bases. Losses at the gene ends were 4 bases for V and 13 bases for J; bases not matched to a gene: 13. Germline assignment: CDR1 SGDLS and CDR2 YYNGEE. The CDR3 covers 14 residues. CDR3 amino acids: CASSSLRDRGSSTF. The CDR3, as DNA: TGTGCCAGCAGCTCCCTCCGGGACAGGGGATCGAGCACCTTC.

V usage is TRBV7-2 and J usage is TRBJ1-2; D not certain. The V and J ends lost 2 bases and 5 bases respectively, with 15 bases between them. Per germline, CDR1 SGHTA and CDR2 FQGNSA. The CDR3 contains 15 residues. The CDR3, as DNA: TGTGCCAGCAGCTTACCGACTCTAACCCGGTATGGCTACACCTTC. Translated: CASSLPTLTRYGYTF.

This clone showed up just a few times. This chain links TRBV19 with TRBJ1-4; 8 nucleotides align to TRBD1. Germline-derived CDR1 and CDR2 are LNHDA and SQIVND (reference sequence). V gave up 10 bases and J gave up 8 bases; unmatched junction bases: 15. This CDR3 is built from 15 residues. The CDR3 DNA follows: TGTGCCACTATCCAACCGGGACAGGCGGGAGAAAAACTGTTTTTT. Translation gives CATIQPGQAGEKLFF.

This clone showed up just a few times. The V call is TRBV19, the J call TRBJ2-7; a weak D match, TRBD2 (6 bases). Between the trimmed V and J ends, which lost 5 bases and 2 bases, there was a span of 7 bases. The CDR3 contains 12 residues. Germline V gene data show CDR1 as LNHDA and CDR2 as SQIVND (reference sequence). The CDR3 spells CASSGGTYEQYF. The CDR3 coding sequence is TGTGCCAGTAGTGGGGGGACCTACGAGCAGTACTTC.

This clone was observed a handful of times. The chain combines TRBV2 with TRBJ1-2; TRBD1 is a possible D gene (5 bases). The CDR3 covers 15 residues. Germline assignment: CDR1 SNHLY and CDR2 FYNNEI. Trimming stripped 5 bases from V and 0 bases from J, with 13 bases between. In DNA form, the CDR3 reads TGTGCCAGCAGTCTGCGATGGGACTCTAACTATGGCTACACCTTC. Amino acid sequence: CASSLRWDSNYGYTF. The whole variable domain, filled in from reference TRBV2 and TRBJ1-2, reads EPEVTQTPSHQVTQMGQEVILRCVPISNHLYFYWYRQILGQKVEFLVSFYNNEISEKSEIFDDQFSVERPDGSNFTLKIRSTKLEDSAMYFCASSLRWDSNYGYTFGSGTRLTVV.

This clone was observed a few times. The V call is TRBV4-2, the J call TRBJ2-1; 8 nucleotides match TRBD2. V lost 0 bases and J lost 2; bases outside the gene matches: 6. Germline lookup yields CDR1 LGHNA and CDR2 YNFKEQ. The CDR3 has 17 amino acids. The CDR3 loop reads CASSQDGAGDPYNEQFF. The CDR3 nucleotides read TGTGCCAGCAGCCAAGATGGAGCGGGAGACCCCTACAATGAGCAGTTCTTC.

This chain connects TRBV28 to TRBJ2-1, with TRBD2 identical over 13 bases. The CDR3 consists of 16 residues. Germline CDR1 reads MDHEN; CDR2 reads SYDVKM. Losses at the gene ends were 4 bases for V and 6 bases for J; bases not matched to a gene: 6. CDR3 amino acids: CASSSPGLAGRNEQFF. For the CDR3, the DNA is TGTGCCAGCAGTTCGCCGGGACTAGCGGGACGCAATGAGCAGTTCTTC.

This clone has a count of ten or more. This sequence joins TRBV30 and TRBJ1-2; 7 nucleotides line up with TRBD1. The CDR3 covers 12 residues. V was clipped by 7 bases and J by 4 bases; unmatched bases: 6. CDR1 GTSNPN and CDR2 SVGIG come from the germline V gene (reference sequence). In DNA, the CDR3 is TGTGCCTCCAGGGGGACCCTCTATGGCTACACCTTC. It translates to CASRGTLYGYTF.

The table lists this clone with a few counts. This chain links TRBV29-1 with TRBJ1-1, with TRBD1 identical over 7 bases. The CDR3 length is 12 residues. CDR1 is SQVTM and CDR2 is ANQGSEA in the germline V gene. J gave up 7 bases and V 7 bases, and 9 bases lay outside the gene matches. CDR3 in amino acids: CSADRAAGEAFF. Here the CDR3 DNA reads TGCAGCGCTGACAGGGCAGCTGGTGAAGCTTTCTTT.

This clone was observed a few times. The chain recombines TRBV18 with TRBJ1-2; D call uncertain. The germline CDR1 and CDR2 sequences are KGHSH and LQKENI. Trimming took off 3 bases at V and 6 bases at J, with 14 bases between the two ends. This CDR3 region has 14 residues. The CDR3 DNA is TGTGCCAGCTCACCGTCGGGTACTCCCAATGGCTACACCTTC. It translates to CASSPSGTPNGYTF.

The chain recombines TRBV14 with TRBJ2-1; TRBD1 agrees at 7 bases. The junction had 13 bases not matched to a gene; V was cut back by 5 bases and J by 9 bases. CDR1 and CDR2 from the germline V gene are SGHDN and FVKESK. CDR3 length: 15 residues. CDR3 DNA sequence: TGTGCCAGCAGCTACGGACAGGTTAGGGCCGGTGAGCAGTTCTTC. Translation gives CASSYGQVRAGEQFF.

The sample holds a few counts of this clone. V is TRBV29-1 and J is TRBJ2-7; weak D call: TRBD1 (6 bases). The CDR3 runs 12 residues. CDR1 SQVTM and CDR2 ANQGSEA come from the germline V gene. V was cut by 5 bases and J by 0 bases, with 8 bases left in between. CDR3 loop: CSVRQDSYEQYF. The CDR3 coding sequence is TGCAGCGTTAGACAGGACTCCTACGAGCAGTACTTC.

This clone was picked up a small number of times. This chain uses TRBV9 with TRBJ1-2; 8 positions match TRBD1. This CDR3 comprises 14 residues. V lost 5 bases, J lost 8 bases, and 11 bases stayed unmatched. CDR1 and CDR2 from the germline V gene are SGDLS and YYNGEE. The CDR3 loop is CASSDKRTGSGYTF. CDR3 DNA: TGTGCCAGCAGTGACAAGCGGACAGGGTCCGGCTACACCTTC.

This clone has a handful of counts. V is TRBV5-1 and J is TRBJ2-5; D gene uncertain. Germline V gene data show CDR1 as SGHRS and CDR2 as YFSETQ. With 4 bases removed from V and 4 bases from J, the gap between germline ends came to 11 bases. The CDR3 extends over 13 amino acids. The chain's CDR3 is CASSQDFAETQYF. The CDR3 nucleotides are TGCGCCAGCAGCCAAGACTTCGCAGAGACCCAGTACTTC.

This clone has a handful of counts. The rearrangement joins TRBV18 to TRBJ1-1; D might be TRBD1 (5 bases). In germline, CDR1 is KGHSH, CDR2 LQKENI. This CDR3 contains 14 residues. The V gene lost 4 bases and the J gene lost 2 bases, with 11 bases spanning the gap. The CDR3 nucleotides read TGTGCCAGCTCACTTAACAGGCTTAACACTGAAGCTTTCTTT. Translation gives CASSLNRLNTEAFF.

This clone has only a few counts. In DNA form, the CDR3 reads TGCGCCAGCAGCTTGGTCACGCACTCCTATGGCTACACCTTC. Translation gives CASSLVTHSYGYTF. This chain uses TRBV5-1 with TRBJ1-2; D gene uncertain. This CDR3 region has 14 residues. Deletions cut 0 bases from V and 4 bases from J, with 10 bases between. Germline CDR1 and CDR2: SGHRS and YFSETQ.